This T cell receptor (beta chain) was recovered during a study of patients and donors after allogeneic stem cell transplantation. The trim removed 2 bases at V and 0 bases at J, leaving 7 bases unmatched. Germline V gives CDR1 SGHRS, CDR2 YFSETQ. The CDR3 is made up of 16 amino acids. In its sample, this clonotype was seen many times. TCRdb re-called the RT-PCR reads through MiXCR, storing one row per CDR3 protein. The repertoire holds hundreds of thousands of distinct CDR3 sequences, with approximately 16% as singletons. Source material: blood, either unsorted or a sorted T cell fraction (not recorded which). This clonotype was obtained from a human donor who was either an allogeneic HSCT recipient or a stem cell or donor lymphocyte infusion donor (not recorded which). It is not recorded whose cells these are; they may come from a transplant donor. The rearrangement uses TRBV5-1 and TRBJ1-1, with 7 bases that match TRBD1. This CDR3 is CASSLQGPRLNTEAFF. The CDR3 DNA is TGCGCCAGCAGCTTACAGGGGCCTCGGCTGAACACTGAAGCTTTCTTT.